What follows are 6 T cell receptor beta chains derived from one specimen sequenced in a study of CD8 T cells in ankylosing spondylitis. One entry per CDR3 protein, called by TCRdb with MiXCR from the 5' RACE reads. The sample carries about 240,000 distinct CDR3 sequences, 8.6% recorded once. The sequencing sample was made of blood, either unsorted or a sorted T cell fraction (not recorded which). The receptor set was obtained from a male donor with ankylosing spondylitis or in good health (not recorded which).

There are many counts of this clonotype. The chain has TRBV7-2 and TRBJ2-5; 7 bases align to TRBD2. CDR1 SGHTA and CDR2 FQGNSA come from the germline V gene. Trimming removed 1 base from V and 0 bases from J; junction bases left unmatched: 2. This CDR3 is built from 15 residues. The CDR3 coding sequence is TGTGCCAGCAGCTTAGGAGCGGGGTACCAAGAGACCCAGTACTTC. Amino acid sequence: CASSLGAGYQETQYF.

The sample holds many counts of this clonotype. The CDR3 nucleotides are TGTGCCAGCAGTTCAGGGATAGAGACCCAGTACTTC. Translated, it gives CASSSGIETQYF. The chain employs TRBV12-3 or TRBV12-4 and TRBJ2-5; weak D call: TRBD1 (5 bases). The CDR3 runs 12 residues. Deletions cut 4 bases from V and 4 bases from J, with 7 bases between.

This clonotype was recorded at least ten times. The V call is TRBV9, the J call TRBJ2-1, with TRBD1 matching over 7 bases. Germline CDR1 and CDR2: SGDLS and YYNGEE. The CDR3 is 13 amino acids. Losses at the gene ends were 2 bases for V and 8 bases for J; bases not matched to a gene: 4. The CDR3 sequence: CASSVTGTYEQFF. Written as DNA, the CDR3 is TGTGCCAGCAGCGTGACAGGGACATATGAGCAGTTCTTC.

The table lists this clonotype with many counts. Written as DNA, the CDR3 is TGTGCCAGCAGGGACCGGGTTCACTATGGCTACACCTTC. Translating gives CASRDRVHYGYTF. V is TRBV6-1 and J is TRBJ1-2, with D uncertain. Germline V gives CDR1 MNHNS, CDR2 SASEGT. V was clipped by 6 bases and J by 3 bases, with 11 bases between them. CDR3 length: 13 residues.

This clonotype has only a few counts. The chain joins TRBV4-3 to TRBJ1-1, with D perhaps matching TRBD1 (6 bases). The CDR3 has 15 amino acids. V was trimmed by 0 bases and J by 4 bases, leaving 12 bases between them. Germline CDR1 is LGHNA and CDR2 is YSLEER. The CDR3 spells CASSQDRQGPTEAFF. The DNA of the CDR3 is TGCGCCAGCAGCCAAGATAGGCAGGGGCCCACTGAAGCTTTCTTT.

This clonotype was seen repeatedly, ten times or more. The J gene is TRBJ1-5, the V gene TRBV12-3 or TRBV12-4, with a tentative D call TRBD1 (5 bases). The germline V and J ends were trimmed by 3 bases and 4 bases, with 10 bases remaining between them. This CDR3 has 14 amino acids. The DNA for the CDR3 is TGTGCCAGCAGTTTTGCGACAGATAATCAGCCCCAGCATTTT. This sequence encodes CASSFATDNQPQHF.